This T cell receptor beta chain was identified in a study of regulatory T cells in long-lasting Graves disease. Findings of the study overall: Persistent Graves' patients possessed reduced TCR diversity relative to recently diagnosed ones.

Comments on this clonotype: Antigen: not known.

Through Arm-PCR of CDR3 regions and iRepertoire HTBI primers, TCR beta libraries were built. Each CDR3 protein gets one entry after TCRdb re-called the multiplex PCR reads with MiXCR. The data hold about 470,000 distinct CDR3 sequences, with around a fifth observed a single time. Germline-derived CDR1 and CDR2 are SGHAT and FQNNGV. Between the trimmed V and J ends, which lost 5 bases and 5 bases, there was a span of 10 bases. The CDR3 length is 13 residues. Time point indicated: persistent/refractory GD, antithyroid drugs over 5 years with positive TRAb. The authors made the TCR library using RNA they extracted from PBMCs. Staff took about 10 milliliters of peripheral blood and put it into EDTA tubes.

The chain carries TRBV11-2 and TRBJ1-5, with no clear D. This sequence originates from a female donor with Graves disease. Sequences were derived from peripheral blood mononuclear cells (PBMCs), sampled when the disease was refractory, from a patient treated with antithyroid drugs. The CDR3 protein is CASSAQRDQPQHF. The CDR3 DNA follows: TGTGCCAGCAGCGCGCAAAGGGATCAGCCCCAGCATTTT.